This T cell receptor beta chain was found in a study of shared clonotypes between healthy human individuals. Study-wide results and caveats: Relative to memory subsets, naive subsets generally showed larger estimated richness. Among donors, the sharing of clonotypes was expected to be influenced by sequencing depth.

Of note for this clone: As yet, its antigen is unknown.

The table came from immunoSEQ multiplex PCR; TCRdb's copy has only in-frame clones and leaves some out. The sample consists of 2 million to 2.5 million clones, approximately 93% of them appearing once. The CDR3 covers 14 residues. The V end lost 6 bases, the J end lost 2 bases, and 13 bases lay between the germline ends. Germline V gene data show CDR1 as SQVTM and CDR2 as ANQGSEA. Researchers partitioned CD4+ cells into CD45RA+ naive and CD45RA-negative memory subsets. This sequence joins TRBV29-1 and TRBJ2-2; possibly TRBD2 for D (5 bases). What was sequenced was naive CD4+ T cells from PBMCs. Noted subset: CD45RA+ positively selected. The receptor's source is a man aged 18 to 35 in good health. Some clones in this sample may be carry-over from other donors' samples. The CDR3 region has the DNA TGCAGCGTGAAGAGGGCTGTTAACACCGGGGAGCTGTTTTTT. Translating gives CSVKRAVNTGELFF.